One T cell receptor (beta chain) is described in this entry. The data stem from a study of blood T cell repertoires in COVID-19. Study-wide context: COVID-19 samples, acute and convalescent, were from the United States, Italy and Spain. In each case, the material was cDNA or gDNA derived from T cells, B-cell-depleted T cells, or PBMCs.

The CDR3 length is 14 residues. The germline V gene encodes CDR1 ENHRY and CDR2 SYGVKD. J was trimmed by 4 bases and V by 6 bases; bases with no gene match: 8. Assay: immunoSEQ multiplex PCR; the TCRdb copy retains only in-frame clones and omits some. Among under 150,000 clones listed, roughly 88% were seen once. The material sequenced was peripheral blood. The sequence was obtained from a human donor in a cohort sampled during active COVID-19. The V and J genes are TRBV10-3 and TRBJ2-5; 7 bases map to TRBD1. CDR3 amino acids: CAISASTGVETQYF. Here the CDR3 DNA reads TGTGCCATCAGCGCCAGTACAGGGGTAGAGACCCAGTACTTC.